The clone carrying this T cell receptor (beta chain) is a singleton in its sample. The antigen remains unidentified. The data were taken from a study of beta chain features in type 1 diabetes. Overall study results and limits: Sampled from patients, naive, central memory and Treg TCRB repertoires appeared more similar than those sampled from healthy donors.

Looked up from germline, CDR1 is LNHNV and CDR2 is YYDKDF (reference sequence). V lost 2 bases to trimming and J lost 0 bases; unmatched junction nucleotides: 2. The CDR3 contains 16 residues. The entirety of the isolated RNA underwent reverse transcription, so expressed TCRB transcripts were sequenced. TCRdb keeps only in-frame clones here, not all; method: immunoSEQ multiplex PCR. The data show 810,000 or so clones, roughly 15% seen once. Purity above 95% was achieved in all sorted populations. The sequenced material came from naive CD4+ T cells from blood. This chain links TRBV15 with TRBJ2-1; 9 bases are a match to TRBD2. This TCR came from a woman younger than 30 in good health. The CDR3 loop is CATSRLSGSSYNEQFF. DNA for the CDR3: TGTGCCACCAGCAGACTTAGCGGGAGCTCCTACAATGAGCAGTTCTTC.